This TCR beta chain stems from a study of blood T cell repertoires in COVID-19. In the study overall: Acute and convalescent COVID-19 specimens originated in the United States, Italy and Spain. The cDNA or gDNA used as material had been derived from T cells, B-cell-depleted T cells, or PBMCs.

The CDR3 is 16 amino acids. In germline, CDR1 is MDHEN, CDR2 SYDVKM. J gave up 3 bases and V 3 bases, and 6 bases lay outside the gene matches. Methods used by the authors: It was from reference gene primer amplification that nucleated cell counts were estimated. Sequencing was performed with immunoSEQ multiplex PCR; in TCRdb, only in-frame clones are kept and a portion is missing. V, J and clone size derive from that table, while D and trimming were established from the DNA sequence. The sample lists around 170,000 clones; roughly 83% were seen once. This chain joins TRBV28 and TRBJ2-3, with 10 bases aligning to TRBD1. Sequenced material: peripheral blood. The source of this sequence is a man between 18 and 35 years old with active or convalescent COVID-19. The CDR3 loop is CASSLGDRGYTDTQYF. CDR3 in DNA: TGTGCCAGCAGTTTGGGGGACAGGGGTTATACAGATACGCAGTATTTT.